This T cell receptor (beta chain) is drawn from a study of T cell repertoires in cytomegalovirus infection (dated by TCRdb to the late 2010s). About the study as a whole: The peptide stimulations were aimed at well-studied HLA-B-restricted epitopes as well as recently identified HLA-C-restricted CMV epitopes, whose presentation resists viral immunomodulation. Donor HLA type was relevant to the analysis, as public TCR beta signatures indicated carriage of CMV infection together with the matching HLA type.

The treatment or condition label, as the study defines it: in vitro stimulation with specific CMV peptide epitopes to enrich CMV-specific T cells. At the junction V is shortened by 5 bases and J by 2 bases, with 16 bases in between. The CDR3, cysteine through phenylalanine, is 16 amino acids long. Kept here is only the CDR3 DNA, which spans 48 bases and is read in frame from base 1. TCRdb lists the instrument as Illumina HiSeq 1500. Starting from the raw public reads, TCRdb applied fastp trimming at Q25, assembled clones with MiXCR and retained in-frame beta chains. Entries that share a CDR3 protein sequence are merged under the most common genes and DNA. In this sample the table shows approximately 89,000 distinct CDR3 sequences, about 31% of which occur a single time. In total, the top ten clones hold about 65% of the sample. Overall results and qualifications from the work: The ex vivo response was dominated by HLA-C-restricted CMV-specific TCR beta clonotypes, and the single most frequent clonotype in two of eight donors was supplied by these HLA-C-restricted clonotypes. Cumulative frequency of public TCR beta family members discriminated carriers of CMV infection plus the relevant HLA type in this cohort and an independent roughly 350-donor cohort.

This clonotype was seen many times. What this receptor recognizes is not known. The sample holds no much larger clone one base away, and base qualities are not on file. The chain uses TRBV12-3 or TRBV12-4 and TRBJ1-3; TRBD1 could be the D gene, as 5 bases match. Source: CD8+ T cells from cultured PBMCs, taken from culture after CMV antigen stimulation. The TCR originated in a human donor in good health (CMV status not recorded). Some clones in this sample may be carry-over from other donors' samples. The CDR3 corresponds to CASSLRAGIAGNTIYF. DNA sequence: TGTGCCAGCAGTCTCCGGGCAGGGATTGCTGGAAACACCATATATTTT.